This is a list of T cell receptor beta chains from one sample in a study of regulatory T cells in long-lasting Graves disease. TCRdb re-derived calls from the multiplex PCR reads in MiXCR, one entry per CDR3 protein. Here the sample spans 700,000 or so distinct CDR3 sequences, around 30% being singletons. The input for sequencing was peripheral blood mononuclear cells (PBMCs), taken when the disease was refractory, from a patient treated with antithyroid drugs. The receptor source for this set is a female donor with Graves disease. The conserved cysteine and the conserved F or W are not part of the CDR3 here. Each record gives: V gene, CDR3 protein.

>TRBV10-1
ASSGNNEQY
>TRBV6-2/TRBV6-3
ASSSRDRGHEQY
>TRBV20-1
SARARGLKTSEQY
>TRBV7-9
ASKFAGMNTEAF
>TRBV25-1
ASSGTGVINIQY
>TRBV2
ASSWVRGGELF
>TRBV12-3/TRBV12-4
ASSFSGQGYGYT
>TRBV28
ASRETGSTNEKLF
>TRBV20-1
SAPDRGLGAEAF
>TRBV5-1
ASSLEIRGGGNTEAF
>TRBV29-1
SVSFSSTEAF
>TRBV12-3/TRBV12-4
ASIKGQGAGNTIY
>TRBV13
ASSPRGGHEQY
>TRBV28
ASSPTEGSGQPQH
>TRBV6-1
ASSRYRGPYEQY
>TRBV6-2/TRBV6-3
ASSYLDRGIGTEAF
>TRBV12-3/TRBV12-4
ASSPLLAGVGTGELF
>TRBV10-2
ASSEKKTGNTIY
>TRBV28
ASSLLGRLGNQPQH
>TRBV19
ASREGATNEKLF
>TRBV6-1
ASSEGLSSYNEQF
>TRBV27
ASSQPGSDETQY
>TRBV27
ASSLDRVHGYT
>TRBV14
ASSQVIVGAGRYEQY
>TRBV6-2/TRBV6-3
ASSYRRLRIQY
>TRBV6-9
ASSYDPYEQY
>TRBV6-1
ASNTVPGNVLT
>TRBV29-1
SVEDTRTGSGYT
>TRBV3-1
ASSQDGGAEAF
>TRBV7-2
ASSPSGWGYGYT
>TRBV20-1
SAMATSGLNEQF
>TRBV12-3/TRBV12-4
ASKKSGANYNEQF
>TRBV12-3/TRBV12-4
ASSPRQGNYEQY
>TRBV2
ASSIRDNNEQF
>TRBV12-3/TRBV12-4
ASSFGTTYEQY
>TRBV20-1
SAKSRHRADTGELF
>TRBV6-1
ASSEWGGQY
>TRBV5-1
ASSPGLAGGANVLT
>TRBV5-5
ASSPLQGVMSNQPQH
>TRBV11-2
ASSLARTSRTF
>TRBV20-1
SARETGDNEAF
>TRBV5-5
ASSSGTVAEAF
>TRBV11-2
ASSLDIDYGYT
>TRBV28
ASSLWDRGRNQPQH
>TRBV5-4
ASSGQGVPSQETQY
>TRBV18
ASSLRGQGDFNQPQH
>TRBV3-1
ASSQDWLAETQY
>TRBV27
ADRSGTGKKRVEQY
>TRBV28
ASSARGRALQPQH
>TRBV2
ASSESGGNVYGYT